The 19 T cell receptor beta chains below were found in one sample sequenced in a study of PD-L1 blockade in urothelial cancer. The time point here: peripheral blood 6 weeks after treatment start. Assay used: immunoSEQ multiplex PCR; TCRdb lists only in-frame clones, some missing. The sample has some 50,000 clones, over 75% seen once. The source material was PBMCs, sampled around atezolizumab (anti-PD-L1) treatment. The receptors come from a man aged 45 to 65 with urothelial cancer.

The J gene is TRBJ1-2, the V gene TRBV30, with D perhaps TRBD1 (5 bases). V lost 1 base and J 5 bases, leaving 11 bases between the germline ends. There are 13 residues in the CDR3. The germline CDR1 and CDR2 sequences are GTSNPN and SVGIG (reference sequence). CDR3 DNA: TGTGCCTGGAGTGCCCAAAGACAGTATGGCTACACCTTC. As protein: CAWSAQRQYGYTF.

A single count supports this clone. In nucleotides, the CDR3 is TGTGCCAGCTCCCCTAGCGGTTCAACCTACAATGAGCAGTTCTTC. This translates into CASSPSGSTYNEQFF. This chain uses TRBV18 with TRBJ2-1; 7 bases fit TRBD2. V dropped 6 bases and J dropped 2; count of bases not matched to a gene: 7. Germline loops: CDR1 KGHSH, CDR2 LQKENI. The CDR3 covers 15 residues.

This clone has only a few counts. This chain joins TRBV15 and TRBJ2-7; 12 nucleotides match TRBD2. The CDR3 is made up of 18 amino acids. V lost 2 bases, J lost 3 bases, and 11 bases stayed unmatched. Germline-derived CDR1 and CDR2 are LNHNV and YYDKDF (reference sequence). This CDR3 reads CATSRTPGLAGLYYEQYF. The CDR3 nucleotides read TGTGCCACCAGCAGAACTCCCGGACTAGCGGGGTTGTACTACGAGCAGTACTTC.

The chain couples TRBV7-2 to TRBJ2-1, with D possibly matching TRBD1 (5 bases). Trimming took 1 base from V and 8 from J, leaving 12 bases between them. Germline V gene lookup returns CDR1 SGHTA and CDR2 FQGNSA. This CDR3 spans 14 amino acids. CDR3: CASSLEGLGDEQFF. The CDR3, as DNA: TGTGCCAGCAGCTTAGAGGGCCTAGGGGATGAGCAGTTCTTC.

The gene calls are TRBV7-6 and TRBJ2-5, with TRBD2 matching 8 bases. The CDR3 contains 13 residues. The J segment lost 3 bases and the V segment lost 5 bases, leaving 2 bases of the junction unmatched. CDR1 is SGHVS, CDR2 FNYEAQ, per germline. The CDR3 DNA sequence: TGTGCCAGCAGCCGGCGGGGGGAAGAGACCCAGTACTTC. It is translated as CASSRRGEETQYF.

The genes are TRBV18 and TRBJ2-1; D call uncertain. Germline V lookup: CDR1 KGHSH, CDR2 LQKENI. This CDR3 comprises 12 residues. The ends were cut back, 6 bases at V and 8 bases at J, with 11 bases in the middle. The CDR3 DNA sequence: TGTGCCAGCTCCCCCGGGTGGCATGAGCAGTTCTTC. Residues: CASSPGWHEQFF.

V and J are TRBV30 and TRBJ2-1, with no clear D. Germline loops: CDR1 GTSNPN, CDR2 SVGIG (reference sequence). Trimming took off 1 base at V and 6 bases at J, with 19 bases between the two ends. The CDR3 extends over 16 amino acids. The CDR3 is CAWSANSGLRPNEQFF. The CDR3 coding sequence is TGTGCCTGGAGTGCCAACAGTGGGCTCCGGCCCAATGAGCAGTTCTTC.

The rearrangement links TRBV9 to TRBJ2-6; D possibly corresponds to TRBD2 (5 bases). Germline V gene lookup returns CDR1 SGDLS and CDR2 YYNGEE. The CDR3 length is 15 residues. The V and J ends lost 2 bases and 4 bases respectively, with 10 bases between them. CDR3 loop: CASSVPRGGANVLTF. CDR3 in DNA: TGTGCCAGCAGCGTCCCTCGGGGAGGGGCCAACGTCCTGACTTTC.

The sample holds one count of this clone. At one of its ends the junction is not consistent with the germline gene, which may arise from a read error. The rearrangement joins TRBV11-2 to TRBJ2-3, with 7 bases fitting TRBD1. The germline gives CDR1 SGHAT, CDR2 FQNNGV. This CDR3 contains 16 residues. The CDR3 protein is CASSYPRQGYTNTQYF. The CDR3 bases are TGTGCCAGCAGCTATCCGCGACAGGGTTACACAAATACGCAGTATTTT.

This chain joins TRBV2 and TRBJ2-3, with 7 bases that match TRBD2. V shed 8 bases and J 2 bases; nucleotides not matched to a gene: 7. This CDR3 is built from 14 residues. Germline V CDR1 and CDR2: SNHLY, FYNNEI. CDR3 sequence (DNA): TGTGCCAGCTGGGGTAGCGGGTTCACAGATACGCAGTATTTT. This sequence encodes CASWGSGFTDTQYF.

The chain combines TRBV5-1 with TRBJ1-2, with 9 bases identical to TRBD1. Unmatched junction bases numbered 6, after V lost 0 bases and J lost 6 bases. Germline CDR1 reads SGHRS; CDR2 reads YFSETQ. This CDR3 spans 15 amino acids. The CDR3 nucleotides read TGCGCCAGCAGCTTGGTGGGACAGGGTTGGAATGGCTACACCTTC. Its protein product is CASSLVGQGWNGYTF.

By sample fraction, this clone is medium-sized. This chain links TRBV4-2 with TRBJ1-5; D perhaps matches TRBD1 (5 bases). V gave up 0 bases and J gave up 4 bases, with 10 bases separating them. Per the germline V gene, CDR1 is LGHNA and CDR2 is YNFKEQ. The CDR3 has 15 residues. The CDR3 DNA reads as TGTGCCAGCAGCCAAGATGCGGGGGGTAATCAGCCCCAGCATTTT. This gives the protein CASSQDAGGNQPQHF.

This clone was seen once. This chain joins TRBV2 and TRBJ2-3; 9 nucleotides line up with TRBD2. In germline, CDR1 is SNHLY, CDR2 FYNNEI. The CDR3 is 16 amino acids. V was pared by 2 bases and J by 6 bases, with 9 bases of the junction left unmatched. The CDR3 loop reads CASSERWREGRDTQYF. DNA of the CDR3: TGTGCCAGCAGTGAAAGATGGCGGGAGGGCCGGGATACGCAGTATTTT.

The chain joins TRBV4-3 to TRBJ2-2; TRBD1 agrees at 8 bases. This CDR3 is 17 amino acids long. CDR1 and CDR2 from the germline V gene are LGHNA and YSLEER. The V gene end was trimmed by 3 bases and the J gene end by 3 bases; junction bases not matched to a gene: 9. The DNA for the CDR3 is TGCGCCAGCAGCCATGTTCGGACAGGGATTGACACCGGGGAGCTGTTTTTT. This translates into CASSHVRTGIDTGELFF.

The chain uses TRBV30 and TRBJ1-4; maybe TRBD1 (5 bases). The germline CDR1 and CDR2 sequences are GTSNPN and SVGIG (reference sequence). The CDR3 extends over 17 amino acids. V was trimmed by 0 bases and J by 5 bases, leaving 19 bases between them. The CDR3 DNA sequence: TGTGCCTGGAGTGTACTTTCCCGGAACAGGCCAAATGAAAAACTGTTTTTT. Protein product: CAWSVLSRNRPNEKLFF. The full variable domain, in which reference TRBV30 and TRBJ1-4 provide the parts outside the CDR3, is SQTIHQWPATLVQPVGSPLSLECTVEGTSNPNLYWYRQAAGRGLQLLFYSVGIGQISSEVPQNLSASRPQDRQFILSSKKLLLSDSGFYLCAWSVLSRNRPNEKLFFGSGTQLSVL.

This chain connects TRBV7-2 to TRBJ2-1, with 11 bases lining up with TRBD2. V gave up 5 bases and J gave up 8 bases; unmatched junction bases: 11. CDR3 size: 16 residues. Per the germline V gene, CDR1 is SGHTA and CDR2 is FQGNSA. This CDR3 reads CASSPTSGAIFYEQFF. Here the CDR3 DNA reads TGTGCCAGCAGCCCGACTAGCGGGGCCATCTTTTATGAGCAGTTCTTC. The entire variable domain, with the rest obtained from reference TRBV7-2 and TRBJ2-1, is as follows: GAGVSQSPSNKVTEKGKDVELRCDPISGHTALYWYRQSLGQGLEFLIYFQGNSAPDKSGLPSDRFSAERTGGSVSTLTIQRTQQEDSAVYLCASSPTSGAIFYEQFFGPGTRLTVL.

CDR3 residues: CASSRGTAQSGNTIYF. The CDR3 coding sequence is TGCGCCAGCAGCCGGGGGACAGCCCAGTCTGGAAACACCATATATTTT. V and J are TRBV5-1 and TRBJ1-3, with 7 bases that match TRBD1. Germline V lookup: CDR1 SGHRS, CDR2 YFSETQ. This CDR3 contains 16 residues. With V trimmed by 4 bases and J by 1 base, 8 bases remained unmatched.

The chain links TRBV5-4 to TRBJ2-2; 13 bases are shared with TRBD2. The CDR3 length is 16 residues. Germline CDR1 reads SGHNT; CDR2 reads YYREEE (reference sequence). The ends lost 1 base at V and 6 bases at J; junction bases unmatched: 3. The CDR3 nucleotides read TGTGCCAGCAGCTTGACTAGCGGGGGGGCCGCCGGGGAGCTGTTTTTT. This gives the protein CASSLTSGGAAGELFF.

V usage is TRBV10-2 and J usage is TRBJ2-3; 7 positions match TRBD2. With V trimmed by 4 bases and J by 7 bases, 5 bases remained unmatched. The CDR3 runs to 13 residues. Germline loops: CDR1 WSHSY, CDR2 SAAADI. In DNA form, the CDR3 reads TGCGCCAGCAGTGGGGCTAGCGGCCATACGCAGTATTTT. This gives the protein CASSGASGHTQYF.